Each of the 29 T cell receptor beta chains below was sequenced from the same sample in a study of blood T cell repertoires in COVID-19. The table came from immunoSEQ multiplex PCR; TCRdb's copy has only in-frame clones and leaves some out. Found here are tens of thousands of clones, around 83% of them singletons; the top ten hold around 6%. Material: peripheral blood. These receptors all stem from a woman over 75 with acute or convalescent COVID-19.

Written as DNA, the CDR3 is TGTGCCAGCAGCTCCTTCCGGGACAGGGGGACTGAAGCTTTCTTT. It yields the protein CASSSFRDRGTEAFF. The chain carries TRBV7-9 and TRBJ1-1; 11 bases map to TRBD1. J lost 5 bases, V lost 4 bases, and 6 bases had no gene match. Germline V gives CDR1 SEHNR, CDR2 FQNEAQ (reference sequence). This CDR3 spans 15 amino acids. Looking up the rest from reference TRBV7-9 and TRBJ1-1 gives the full variable domain: DTGVSQNPRHKITKRGQNVTFRCDPISEHNRLYWYRQTLGQGPEFLTYFQNEAQLEKSRLLSDRFSAERPKGSFSTLEIQRTEQGDSAMYLCASSSFRDRGTEAFFGQGTRLTVV.

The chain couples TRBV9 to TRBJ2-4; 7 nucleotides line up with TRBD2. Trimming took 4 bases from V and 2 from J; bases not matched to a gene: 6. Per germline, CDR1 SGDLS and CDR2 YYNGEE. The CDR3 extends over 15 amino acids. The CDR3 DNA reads TGTGCCAGCAGCCCCCGCGGGGGACCCAAAAACATTCAGTACTTC. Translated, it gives CASSPRGGPKNIQYF.

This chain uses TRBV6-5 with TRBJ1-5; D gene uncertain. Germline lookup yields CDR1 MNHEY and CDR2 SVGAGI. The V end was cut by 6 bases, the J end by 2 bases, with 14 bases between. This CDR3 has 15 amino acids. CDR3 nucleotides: TGTGCCAGCAGACTAACCCCCACGGGCAATCAGCCCCAGCATTTT. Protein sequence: CASRLTPTGNQPQHF.

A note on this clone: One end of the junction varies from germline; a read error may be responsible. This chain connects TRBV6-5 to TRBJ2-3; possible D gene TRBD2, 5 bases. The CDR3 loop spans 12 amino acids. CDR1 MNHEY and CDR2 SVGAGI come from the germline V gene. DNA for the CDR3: TGTGCCAGCAGTTACCGCCGGGATAAGCAGTATTTT. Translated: CASSYRRDKQYF.

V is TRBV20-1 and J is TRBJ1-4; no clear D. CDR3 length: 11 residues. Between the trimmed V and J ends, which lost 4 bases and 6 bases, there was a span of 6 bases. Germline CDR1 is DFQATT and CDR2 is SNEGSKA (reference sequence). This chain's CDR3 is CSANRDEKLFF. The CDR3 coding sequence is TGCAGTGCTAACCGCGATGAAAAACTGTTTTTT.

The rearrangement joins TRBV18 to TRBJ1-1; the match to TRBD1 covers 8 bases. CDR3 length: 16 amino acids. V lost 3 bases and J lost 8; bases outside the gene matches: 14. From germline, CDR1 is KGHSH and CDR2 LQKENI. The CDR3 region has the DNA TGTGCCAGCTCACCTAACACAGGGGGAAGGGGATCGGAAGCTTTCTTT. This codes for CASSPNTGGRGSEAFF.

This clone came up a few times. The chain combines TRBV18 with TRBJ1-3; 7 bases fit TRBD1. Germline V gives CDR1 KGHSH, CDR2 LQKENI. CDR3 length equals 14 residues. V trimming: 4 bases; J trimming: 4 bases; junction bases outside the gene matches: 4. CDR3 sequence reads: CASSRLGQGNTIYF. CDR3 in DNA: TGTGCCAGCTCACGACTGGGACAGGGAAACACCATATATTTT. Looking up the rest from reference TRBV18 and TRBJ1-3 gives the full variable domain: NAGVMQNPRHLVRRRGQEARLRCSPMKGHSHVYWYRQLPEEGLKFMVYLQKENIIDESGMPKERFSAEFPKEGPSILRIQQVVRGDSAAYFCASSRLGQGNTIYFGEGSWLTVV.

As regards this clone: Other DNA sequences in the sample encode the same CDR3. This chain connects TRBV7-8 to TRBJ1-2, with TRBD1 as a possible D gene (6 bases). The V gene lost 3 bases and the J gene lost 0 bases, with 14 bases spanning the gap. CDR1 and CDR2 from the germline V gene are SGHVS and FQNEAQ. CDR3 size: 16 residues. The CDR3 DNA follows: TGTGCCAGCAGCTTGGTAGGGGGGGAAGCTAACTATGGCTACACCTTC. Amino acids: CASSLVGGEANYGYTF.

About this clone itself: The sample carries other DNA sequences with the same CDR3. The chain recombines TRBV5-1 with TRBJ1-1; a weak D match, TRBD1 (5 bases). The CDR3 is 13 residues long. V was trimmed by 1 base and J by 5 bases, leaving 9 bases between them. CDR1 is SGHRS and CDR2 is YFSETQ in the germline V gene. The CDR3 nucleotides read TGCGCCAGCAGCTTGAGGGGAGGAACTGAAGCTTTCTTT. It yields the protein CASSLRGGTEAFF.

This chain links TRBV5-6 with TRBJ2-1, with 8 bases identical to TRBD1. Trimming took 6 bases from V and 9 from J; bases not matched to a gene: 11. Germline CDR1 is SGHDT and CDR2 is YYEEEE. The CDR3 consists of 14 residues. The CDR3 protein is CASNKGRGLSEQFF. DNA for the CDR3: TGTGCCAGCAACAAAGGCAGGGGGCTAAGTGAGCAGTTCTTC. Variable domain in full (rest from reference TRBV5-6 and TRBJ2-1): DAGVTQSPTHLIKTRGQQVTLRCSPKSGHDTVSWYQQALGQGPQFIFQYYEEEERQRGNFPDRFSGHQFPNYSSELNVNALLLGDSALYLCASNKGRGLSEQFFGPGTRLTVL.

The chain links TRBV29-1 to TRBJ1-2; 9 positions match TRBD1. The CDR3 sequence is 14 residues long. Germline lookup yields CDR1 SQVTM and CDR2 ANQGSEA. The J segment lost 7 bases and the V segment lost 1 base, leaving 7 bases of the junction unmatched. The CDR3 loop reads CSVEVTGGMGGYTF. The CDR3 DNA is TGCAGCGTTGAAGTGACAGGGGGAATGGGTGGCTACACCTTC.

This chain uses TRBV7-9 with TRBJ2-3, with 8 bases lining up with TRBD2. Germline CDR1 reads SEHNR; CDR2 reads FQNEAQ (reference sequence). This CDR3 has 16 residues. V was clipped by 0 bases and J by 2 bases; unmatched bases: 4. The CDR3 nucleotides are TGTGCCAGCAGCTTAGCCGGGACTAGACTCACAGATACGCAGTATTTT. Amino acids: CASSLAGTRLTDTQYF.

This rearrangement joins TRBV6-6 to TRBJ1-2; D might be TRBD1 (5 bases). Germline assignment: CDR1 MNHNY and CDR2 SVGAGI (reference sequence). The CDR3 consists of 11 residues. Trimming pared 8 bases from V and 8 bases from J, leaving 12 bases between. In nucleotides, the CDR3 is TGTGCCAGCGGTAGGGGCTCCGGCTACACCTTC. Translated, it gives CASGRGSGYTF.

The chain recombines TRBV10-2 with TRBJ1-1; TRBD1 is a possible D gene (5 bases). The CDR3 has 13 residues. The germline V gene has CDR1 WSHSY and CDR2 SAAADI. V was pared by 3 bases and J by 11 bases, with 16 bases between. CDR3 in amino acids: CASSETTDRGAFF. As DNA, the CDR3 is TGCGCCAGCAGTGAAACAACGGATAGGGGCGCTTTCTTT.

The CDR3 DNA sequence: TGTGCCAGCAGTCGAGGGGGCGCGTCTTGGGAGCAGTACTTC. It is translated as CASSRGGASWEQYF. The chain combines TRBV11-1 with TRBJ2-7; 7 nucleotides match TRBD1. The CDR3 loop spans 14 amino acids. V lost 6 bases to trimming and J lost 7 bases; unmatched junction nucleotides: 12. CDR1 and CDR2 from the germline V gene are SGHAT and FQDESV (reference sequence).

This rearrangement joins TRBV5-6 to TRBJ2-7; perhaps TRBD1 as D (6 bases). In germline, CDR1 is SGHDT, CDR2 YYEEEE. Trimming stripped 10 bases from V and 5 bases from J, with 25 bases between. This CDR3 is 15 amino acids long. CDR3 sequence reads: CASNRRRQVMDEQYF. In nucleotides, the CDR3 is TGTGCCTCCAATAGGCGCCGACAGGTTATGGACGAGCAGTACTTC.

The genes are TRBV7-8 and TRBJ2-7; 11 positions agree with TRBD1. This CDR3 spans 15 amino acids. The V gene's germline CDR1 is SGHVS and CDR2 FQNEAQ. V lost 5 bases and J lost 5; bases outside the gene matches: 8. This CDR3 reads CASSVRDRGSHEQYF. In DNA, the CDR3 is TGTGCCAGCAGCGTTCGGGACAGGGGGTCCCACGAGCAGTACTTC. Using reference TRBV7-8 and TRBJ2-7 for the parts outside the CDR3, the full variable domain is GAGVSQSPRYKVAKRGQDVALRCDPISGHVSLFWYQQALGQGPEFLTYFQNEAQLDKSGLPSDRFFAERPEGSVSTLKIQRTQQEDSAVYLCASSVRDRGSHEQYFGPGTRLTVT.

The CDR3 loop reads CASSQDRGTGQGRSSGNTIYF. The CDR3 nucleotides read TGCGCCAGCAGCCAAGATCGTGGAACGGGACAGGGGCGCAGCTCTGGAAACACCATATATTTT. The chain couples TRBV4-1 to TRBJ1-3; 10 bases line up with TRBD1. The germline V gene encodes CDR1 MGHRA and CDR2 YSYEKL. CDR3 length equals 21 residues. Trimming removed 0 bases from V and 0 bases from J; junction bases left unmatched: 14.

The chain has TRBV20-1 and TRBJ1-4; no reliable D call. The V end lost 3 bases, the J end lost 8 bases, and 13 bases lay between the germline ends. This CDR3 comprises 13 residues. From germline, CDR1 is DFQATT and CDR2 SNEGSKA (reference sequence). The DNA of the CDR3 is TGCAGTGCTAGTAGAGGGCTGAGAGAAAAACTGTTTTTT. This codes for CSASRGLREKLFF.

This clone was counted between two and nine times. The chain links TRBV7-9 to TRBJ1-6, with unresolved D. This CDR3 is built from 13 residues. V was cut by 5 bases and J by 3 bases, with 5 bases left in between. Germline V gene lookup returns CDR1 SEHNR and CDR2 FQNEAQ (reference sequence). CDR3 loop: CASSRDYNSPLHF. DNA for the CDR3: TGTGCCAGCAGCCGGGACTATAATTCACCCCTCCACTTT. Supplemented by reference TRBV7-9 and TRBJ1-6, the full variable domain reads DTGVSQNPRHKITKRGQNVTFRCDPISEHNRLYWYRQTLGQGPEFLTYFQNEAQLEKSRLLSDRFSAERPKGSFSTLEIQRTEQGDSAMYLCASSRDYNSPLHFGNGTRLTVT.

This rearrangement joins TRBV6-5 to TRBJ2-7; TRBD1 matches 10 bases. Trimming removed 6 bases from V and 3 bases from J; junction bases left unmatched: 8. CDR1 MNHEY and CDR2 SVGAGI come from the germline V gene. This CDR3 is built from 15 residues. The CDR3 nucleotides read TGTGCCAGCAGACCGGACAGGGGGAGAAGCTACGAGCAGTACTTC. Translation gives CASRPDRGRSYEQYF.

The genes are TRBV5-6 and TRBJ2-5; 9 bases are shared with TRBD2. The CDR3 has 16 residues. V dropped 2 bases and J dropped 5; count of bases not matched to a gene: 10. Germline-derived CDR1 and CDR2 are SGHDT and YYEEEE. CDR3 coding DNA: TGTGCCAGCAGCTTCAAGGGAGGGCTAGCGGGGGAGACCCAGTACTTC. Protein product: CASSFKGGLAGETQYF.

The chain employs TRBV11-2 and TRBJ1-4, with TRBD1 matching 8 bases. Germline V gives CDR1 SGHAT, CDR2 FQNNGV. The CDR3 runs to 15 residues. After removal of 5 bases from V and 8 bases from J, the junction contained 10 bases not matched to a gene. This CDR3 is CASSRGQGEIEKLFF. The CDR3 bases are TGTGCCAGCAGCCGAGGACAGGGAGAAATCGAAAAACTGTTTTTT.

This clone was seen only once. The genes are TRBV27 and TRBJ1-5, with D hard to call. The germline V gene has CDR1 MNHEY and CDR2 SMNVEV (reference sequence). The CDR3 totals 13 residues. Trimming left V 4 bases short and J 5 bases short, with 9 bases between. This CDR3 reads CASSSSNHQPQHF. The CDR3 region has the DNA TGTGCCAGCAGTTCCTCTAATCATCAGCCCCAGCATTTT.

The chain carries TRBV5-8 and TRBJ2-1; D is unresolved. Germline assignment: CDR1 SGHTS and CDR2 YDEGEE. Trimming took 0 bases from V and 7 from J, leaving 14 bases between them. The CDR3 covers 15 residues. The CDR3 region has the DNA TGTGCCAGCAGCTTGGTTCTGTTGCGGCGAAATGAGCAGTTCTTC. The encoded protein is CASSLVLLRRNEQFF.

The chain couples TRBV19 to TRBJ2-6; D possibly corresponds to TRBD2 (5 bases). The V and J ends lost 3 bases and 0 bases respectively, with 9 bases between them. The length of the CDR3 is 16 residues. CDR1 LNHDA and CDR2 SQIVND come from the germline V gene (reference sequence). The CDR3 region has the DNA TGTGCCAGTAGTATCCGAGACTACTCTGGGGCCAACGTCCTGACTTTC. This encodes CASSIRDYSGANVLTF.

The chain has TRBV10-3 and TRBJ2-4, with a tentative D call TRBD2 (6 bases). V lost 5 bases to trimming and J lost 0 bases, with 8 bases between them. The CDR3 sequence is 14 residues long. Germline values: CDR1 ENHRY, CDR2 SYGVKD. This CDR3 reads CAISPGLAKNIQYF. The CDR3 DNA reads TGTGCCATCAGTCCGGGACTAGCCAAAAACATTCAGTACTTC.

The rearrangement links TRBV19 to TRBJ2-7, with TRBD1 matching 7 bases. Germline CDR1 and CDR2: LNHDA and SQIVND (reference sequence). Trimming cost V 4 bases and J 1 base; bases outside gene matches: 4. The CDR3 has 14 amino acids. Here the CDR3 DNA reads TGTGCCAGTAGTAGAGACAGGGCTTCCTACGAGCAGTACTTC. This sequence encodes CASSRDRASYEQYF.

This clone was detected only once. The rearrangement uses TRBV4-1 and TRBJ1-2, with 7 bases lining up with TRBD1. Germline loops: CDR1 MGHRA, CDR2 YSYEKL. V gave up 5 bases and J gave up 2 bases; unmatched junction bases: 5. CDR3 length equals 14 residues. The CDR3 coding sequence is TGCGCCAGCAGCAATCGGGACAGCAACTATGGCTACACCTTC. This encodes CASSNRDSNYGYTF.